Listed below are T cell receptor beta chains from one sample, sequenced in a study of blood T cell repertoires in COVID-19. Only in-frame clones appear in the TCRdb table, and some are missing; sequencing was by immunoSEQ multiplex PCR. Here the sample spans 75,000 to 90,000 clones, around nine tenths being singletons. The sequenced sample was peripheral blood. The receptors shown here come from a man aged 45-65 years with active or convalescent COVID-19. The CDR3 runs from the conserved cysteine through the conserved F or W. A D gene is named only where the DNA matches it firmly. Clone size is shown for a subset of rows, as once, few, many or a class of expanded clone.

j_call	v_call	d_call	clone_size	cdr3_aa	cdr3_nt
TRBJ1-5	TRBV27	NA	NA	CASTPAAGGNQPQHF	TGTGCCAGCACTCCGGCGGCAGGGGGCAATCAGCCCCAGCATTTT
TRBJ1-1	TRBV23-1	NA	NA	CASSQSWQGHEAFF	TGCGCCAGCAGTCAATCGTGGCAGGGCCACGAAGCTTTCTTT
TRBJ1-1	TRBV3-1/TRBV3-2	NA	NA	CASSQDVRVGTEAFF	TGTGCCAGCAGCCAAGATGTCAGGGTGGGCACTGAAGCTTTCTTT
TRBJ2-5	TRBV14	TRBD1	once	CASSRGTVQETQYF	TGTGCCAGCAGCCGGGGGACAGTTCAAGAGACCCAGTACTTC
TRBJ2-5	TRBV11-2	TRBD1	NA	CASSLTQDRGETQYF	TGTGCCAGCAGCTTAACCCAAGACAGGGGGGAGACCCAGTACTTC
TRBJ1-2	TRBV28	TRBD1	NA	CASSLDRVAGYTF	TGTGCCAGCAGTTTAGACAGGGTTGCTGGCTACACCTTC
TRBJ1-2	TRBV28	TRBD1	NA	CASRSGGYGYTF	TGTGCCAGCAGATCAGGGGGCTATGGCTACACCTTC
TRBJ2-1	TRBV5-1	NA	NA	CASSLAGSYNEQFF	TGCGCCAGCAGCTTGGCCGGCTCCTACAATGAGCAGTTCTTC
TRBJ2-1	TRBV18	NA	NA	CASSTRQKSSYNEQFF	TGTGCCAGCTCAACAAGACAGAAAAGCTCCTACAATGAGCAGTTCTTC
TRBJ2-1	TRBV5-1	TRBD2	NA	CASSRTSGVYNEQFF	TGCGCCAGCAGCCGTACTAGCGGGGTTTACAATGAGCAGTTCTTC
TRBJ1-1	TRBV12-3/TRBV12-4	TRBD1	NA	CASSPGGISEAFF	TGTGCCAGCAGTCCAGGGGGCATTAGTGAAGCTTTCTTT
TRBJ1-1	TRBV28	TRBD1	NA	CASNPPTGTGVNTEAFF	TGTGCCAGCAACCCTCCAACCGGGACAGGCGTGAACACTGAAGCTTTCTTT
TRBJ2-1	TRBV28	NA	NA	CASSLTTGHNEQFF	TGTGCCAGCAGTCTCACAACAGGCCACAATGAGCAGTTCTTC
TRBJ1-5	TRBV27	TRBD1	NA	CASNPSGQYSNQPQHF	TGTGCCAGCAACCCCTCGGGACAGTATAGCAATCAGCCCCAGCATTTT
TRBJ1-2	TRBV5-4	NA	NA	CASSPSGNYGYTF	TGTGCCAGCAGCCCCAGCGGAAACTATGGCTACACCTTC
TRBJ1-2	TRBV6-2/TRBV6-3	NA	few	CASSYSQGSLNGYTF	TGTGCCAGCAGTTACTCGCAGGGGTCTTTGAATGGCTACACCTTC
TRBJ1-6	TRBV27	NA	NA	CASGGVGLSSPLHF	TGTGCCAGCGGGGGCGTAGGGTTGAGTTCACCCCTCCACTTT
TRBJ1-4	TRBV30	NA	once	CAWDRQNEKLFF	TGTGCCTGGGACCGACAAAATGAAAAACTGTTTTTT
TRBJ2-3	TRBV20-1	NA	NA	CRIQGKDTQYF	TGCAGGATACAGGGAAAAGATACGCAGTATTTT
TRBJ1-1	TRBV5-1	NA	NA	CASSPVGGLNTEAFF	TGCGCCAGCAGCCCGGTGGGGGGGCTTAACACTGAAGCTTTCTTT
TRBJ2-2	TRBV12-2	NA	NA	CASPSGGHGTGELFF	TGTGCAAGTCCCAGCGGGGGGCATGGCACCGGGGAGCTGTTTTTT
TRBJ2-5	TRBV5-1	NA	NA	CASSLGQEGQGRGETQYF	TGCGCCAGCAGCTTGGGACAGGAAGGGCAAGGAAGGGGGGAGACCCAGTACTTC
TRBJ1-5	TRBV24-1	TRBD1	once	CATSEPTGSQPQHF	TGTGCCACCAGTGAACCGACAGGGAGTCAGCCCCAGCATTTT
TRBJ2-5	TRBV11-2	NA	NA	CASSLAPGAETQYF	TGTGCCAGCAGCTTAGCCCCAGGGGCAGAGACCCAGTACTTC
TRBJ1-3	TRBV28	TRBD1	NA	CASSPGQGASGNTIYF	TGTGCCAGCAGCCCTGGACAGGGGGCTTCTGGAAACACCATATATTTT
TRBJ1-1	TRBV7-9	TRBD1	NA	CASSRRGQGGTEAFF	TGTGCCAGCAGTCGAAGAGGACAGGGCGGCACTGAAGCTTTCTTT
TRBJ2-5	TRBV5-1	TRBD1	NA	CASSSGTGFGTQYF	TGCGCCAGCAGCTCCGGGACAGGGTTCGGGACCCAGTACTTC
TRBJ2-7	TRBV6-2/TRBV6-3	NA	NA	CASSYGGPRFYEQYF	TGTGCCAGCAGTTATGGGGGCCCTCGTTTCTACGAGCAGTACTTC
TRBJ1-6	TRBV7-8	NA	NA	CASSSQGSNSPLHF	TGTGCCAGCAGCTCCCAGGGAAGTAATTCACCCCTCCACTTT
TRBJ1-5	TRBV5-6	TRBD1	NA	CASSLGQGFYSNQPQHF	TGTGCCAGCAGCTTGGGACAGGGGTTCTATAGCAATCAGCCCCAGCATTTT
TRBJ2-7	TRBV7-2	TRBD1	NA	CASSEGTGGYEQYF	TGTGCCAGCAGCGAAGGGACAGGGGGCTACGAGCAGTACTTC
TRBJ1-2	TRBV5-6	NA	few	CASSTDSTLGHTF	TGTGCCAGCAGCACGGACAGTACTCTAGGGCACACCTTC
TRBJ2-3	TRBV6-6	TRBD2	NA	CASRGTSGHTDTQYF	TGTGCCAGCAGGGGGACTAGCGGGCACACAGATACGCAGTATTTT
TRBJ2-1	TRBV7-2	NA	few	CASSLSGLNEQFF	TGTGCCAGCAGCTTATCCGGGTTGAATGAGCAGTTCTTC
TRBJ2-5	TRBV7-9	NA	NA	CASSLWPSKETQYF	TGTGCCAGCAGCTTATGGCCTAGCAAAGAGACCCAGTACTTC